Listed here is a single TCR beta chain. The sample belongs to a study of technical replicates of blood from several donors. Only in-frame clones appear in the TCRdb table, and some are missing; sequencing was by immunoSEQ multiplex PCR. The sample carries 35,000 to 50,000 clones, 96% recorded once. Germline assignment: CDR1 MNHEY and CDR2 SVGAGI. The CDR3 is made up of 14 amino acids. Trimming took off 5 bases at V and 2 bases at J, with 10 bases between the two ends. The material sequenced was T cells isolated from PBMCs. This rearrangement joins TRBV6-5 to TRBJ2-1; no definite D call. The origin of this receptor is a human donor in good health. CDR3 DNA sequence: TGTGCCAGCAGTCCCTTCACTACCTACAATGAGCAGTTCTTC. Its protein is CASSPFTTYNEQFF.